This T cell receptor (beta chain) was sequenced for a study of T cell responses to AZD1222 COVID-19 vaccine. Study observations and caveats: CD4 TCRs associated with vaccination spanned spike, dominating at 160-218 and 743-854. Possibly, clonal diversity was underestimated; donors were largely white British and included more females. A rise in Spike-specific TCR breadth and depth followed two AZD1222 doses. Seropositive at baseline were only six AZD1222 recipients.

Concerning this clone itself: Its antigen remains unknown.

Profiled with immunoSEQ multiplex PCR; TCRdb holds only in-frame clones, not every one. The table shows about 150,000 clones, with over 80% occurring only once. The sequencing here drew on peripheral blood, taken 28 days after the second AZD1222 dose. This receptor was identified in an adult who received the AZD1222 COVID-19 vaccine.

The CDR3 DNA reads TGCAGCGTTGCGACAGTCTCTGGAAACACCATATATTTT. As protein: CSVATVSGNTIYF. The chain carries TRBV29-1 and TRBJ1-3; perhaps TRBD1 as D (5 bases). This CDR3 is built from 13 residues. The V end lost 4 bases, the J end lost 0 bases, and 7 bases lay between the germline ends. Germline CDR1 is SQVTM and CDR2 is ANQGSEA.